This TCR beta chain derives from a study of blood T cell repertoires in COVID-19. Overall study context: COVID-19 samples collected from the United States, Italy and Spain covered acute and convalescent phases. From T cells, B-cell-depleted T cells, or PBMCs came the material, which was cDNA or gDNA.

Seattle researchers signed up patients amid active infection and tracked them longitudinally. Germline CDR1 and CDR2: SEHNR and FQNEAQ (reference sequence). V lost 2 bases and J lost 2; bases outside the gene matches: 2. The CDR3 length is 14 residues. Methods used by the authors: It was from reference gene primer amplification that nucleated cell counts were estimated. Clones were sequenced by immunoSEQ multiplex PCR, and TCRdb holds only the in-frame ones, with some missing. Clone size and V and J calls were adopted from that table, with D and trimming inferred from the DNA. The sample lists about 210,000 clones; approximately 81% were seen once.

V usage is TRBV7-9 and J usage is TRBJ2-5, with 7 bases aligning to TRBD1. Input material: peripheral blood. The TCR comes from a woman older than 75 with COVID-19, enrolled during active disease. The CDR3 protein is CASSLSRGQETQYF. The CDR3, as DNA: TGTGCCAGCAGCTTAAGCAGGGGGCAAGAGACCCAGTACTTC.